Presented here are 2 T cell receptor beta chains from one specimen sequenced in a study of blood T cell repertoires in COVID-19. Libraries were prepared by immunoSEQ multiplex PCR; TCRdb keeps only in-frame clonotypes and omits some of them. The sample yields a few hundred thousand clones, 65% to 85% seen once. Source material: peripheral blood. The source of these receptors is a woman aged 45-65 years with acute or convalescent COVID-19.

V usage is TRBV7-9 and J usage is TRBJ1-1; the D is unclear. The length of the CDR3 is 13 residues. The V end was cut by 4 bases, the J end by 0 bases, with 6 bases between. Germline V gene sequence: CDR1 SEHNR, CDR2 FQNEAQ (reference sequence). The CDR3 bases are TGTGCCAGCAGCTCCCCCATGAACACTGAAGCTTTCTTT. It translates to CASSSPMNTEAFF.

The J gene is TRBJ2-5, the V gene TRBV5-1; 12 nucleotides align to TRBD2. CDR1 is SGHRS and CDR2 is YFSETQ in the germline V gene. The CDR3 has 17 amino acids. Unmatched junction bases numbered 4, after V lost 0 bases and J lost 1 base. CDR3 coding DNA: TGCGCCAGCAGCTTGGGGGAGACTAGCGGGGGCCAAGAGACCCAGTACTTC. It encodes CASSLGETSGGQETQYF.